What follows are 26 T cell receptor beta chains derived from one specimen sequenced in a study of T cells in Graves' hyperthyroidism and ophthalmopathy. Amplification targeted TCR beta CDR3 regions from RNA transcripts. TCR CDR3 underwent first-round RT-PCR with the HTBI primer set. TCRdb recomputed calls from the multiplex PCR reads with MiXCR, one row per CDR3 protein. Among fewer than 650,000 distinct CDR3 sequences, 11% to 15% were seen once, and the ten largest hold 7% to 9%. The sequenced material came from blood. The receptors stem from a woman under 30 with Graves' ophthalmopathy.

This clonotype was picked up a small number of times. The J gene is TRBJ1-3, the V gene TRBV20-1; D unclear. The CDR3 is 16 amino acids. V dropped 2 bases and J dropped 0 bases, with 14 bases sitting between them. From germline, CDR1 is DFQATT and CDR2 SNEGSKA (reference sequence). The CDR3 sequence: CSARPPEAYSGNTIYF. CDR3 bases: TGCAGTGCTAGACCGCCGGAGGCCTACTCTGGAAACACCATATATTTT.

The rearrangement uses TRBV11-3 and TRBJ2-2; 10 nucleotides match TRBD2. The CDR3 is made up of 16 amino acids. V was clipped by 8 bases and J by 5 bases; unmatched bases: 11. Germline V gene lookup returns CDR1 SGHNT and CDR2 YENEEA. The CDR3 region has the DNA TGTGCCAGCTGGGCTGGGCTAGCGGGAGATACCGGGGAGCTGTTTTTT. This sequence encodes CASWAGLAGDTGELFF.

This chain uses TRBV28 with TRBJ2-7, with D possibly being TRBD1 or TRBD2 (5 bases each). The germline V gene encodes CDR1 MDHEN and CDR2 SYDVKM. The V end lost 6 bases, the J end lost 4 bases, and 10 bases lay between the germline ends. The CDR3 has 12 amino acids. The CDR3 region has the DNA TGTGCCAGCAGGAGGGACGTGTACGAGCAGTACTTC. Protein sequence: CASRRDVYEQYF.

The chain combines TRBV5-5 with TRBJ1-1; D might be TRBD1 (5 bases). This CDR3 has 13 amino acids. The germline V and J ends were trimmed by 0 bases and 10 bases, with 13 bases remaining between them. Germline lookup yields CDR1 SGHKS and CDR2 YYEKEE (reference sequence). The DNA for the CDR3 is TGTGCCAGCAGCTTGGTTAGGGAGGGGAGAGCTTTCTTT. Translated, it gives CASSLVREGRAFF.

This clonotype was seen more than once but under ten times. One end of the junction fails to match germline, which may point to a read error. CDR3 coding DNA: TGTGCCAGCAGCCCACAGACGACAGGGATCTATGGCTACATCTTC. The encoded protein is CASSPQTTGIYGYIF. The chain recombines TRBV6-1 with TRBJ1-2; 7 bases map to TRBD1. CDR1 MNHNS and CDR2 SASEGT come from the germline V gene. The CDR3 extends over 15 amino acids.

This clonotype was seen repeatedly, ten times or more. The chain couples TRBV12-3 or TRBV12-4 to TRBJ2-3; no definite D call. The CDR3 has 12 residues. The V and J ends lost 5 bases and 4 bases respectively, with 7 bases between them. The CDR3 DNA sequence: TGTGCCAGCAGTACCCCCCCAGATACGCAGTATTTT. Translated, it gives CASSTPPDTQYF.

At least ten counts were recorded for this clonotype. The chain joins TRBV28 to TRBJ2-1, with TRBD1 matching 9 bases. This CDR3 region has 14 residues. Trimming at V came to 7 bases and at J to 13 bases, leaving 14 bases not matched to a gene. Per the germline V gene, CDR1 is MDHEN and CDR2 is SYDVKM. CDR3: CASTPTSRDREQFF. CDR3 DNA sequence: TGTGCCAGCACCCCAACGTCCCGGGACAGGGAACAGTTCTTC.

Many counts were recorded for this clonotype. The CDR3, as DNA: TGCGCCAGCAATGCAGGGGGCAACTACGAGCAGTACTTC. Translating it yields CASNAGGNYEQYF. The chain has TRBV5-1 and TRBJ2-7; 8 bases align to TRBD1. V gave up 6 bases and J gave up 3 bases; unmatched junction bases: 5. The germline V gene has CDR1 SGHRS and CDR2 YFSETQ. The CDR3 covers 13 residues.

The sample holds a few counts of this clonotype. The chain recombines TRBV28 with TRBJ1-5, with D possibly matching TRBD1 (5 bases). V was cut by 6 bases and J by 0 bases, with 9 bases left in between. Germline CDR1 MDHEN, CDR2 SYDVKM. This CDR3 is built from 14 residues. CDR3 nucleotides: TGTGCCAGCAGCGGGGGGGATAGCAATCAGCCCCAGCATTTT. Its protein product is CASSGGDSNQPQHF.

This clonotype was recorded many times. The rearrangement joins TRBV6-1 to TRBJ1-2; no definite D call. Trimming cost V 2 bases and J 5 bases, with 15 bases left between them. Germline loops: CDR1 MNHNS, CDR2 SASEGT. The CDR3 is made up of 15 amino acids. The chain's CDR3 is CASSEFFSPTYGYTF. The CDR3 nucleotides are TGTGCCAGCAGTGAATTTTTCTCCCCAACTTATGGCTACACCTTC.

V is TRBV4-1 and J is TRBJ2-2; D is possibly TRBD1 (6 bases). CDR3 length: 17 amino acids. The germline V gene has CDR1 MGHRA and CDR2 YSYEKL. V dropped 3 bases and J dropped 1 base, with 15 bases sitting between them. CDR3 bases: TGCGCCAGCAGCCAGGGTCGGAGCAGGGGGAACACCGGGGAGCTGTTTTTT. Translating gives CASSQGRSRGNTGELFF.

The V call is TRBV2, the J call TRBJ2-2; the D gene is possibly TRBD2 (5 bases). V gave up 2 bases and J gave up 3 bases, with 22 bases separating them. Germline CDR1 and CDR2: SNHLY and FYNNEI. The length of the CDR3 is 19 residues. CDR3 nucleotides: TGTGCCAGCAGTGAATGGGCCTCCTTGGAAGTACTAGACACCGGGGAGCTGTTTTTT. Amino acids: CASSEWASLEVLDTGELFF.

This clonotype came up many times. The gene calls are TRBV11-3 and TRBJ1-1; tentatively, D is TRBD1 (6 bases). Germline values: CDR1 SGHNT, CDR2 YENEEA. Trimming pared 5 bases from V and 2 bases from J, leaving 15 bases between. The CDR3 runs to 15 residues. The CDR3 loop is CASSPPGTLNTEAFF. The CDR3 DNA reads as TGTGCCAGCAGCCCGCCCGGGACACTAAACACTGAAGCTTTCTTT.

This clonotype was seen a handful of times. The chain joins TRBV18 to TRBJ2-5; 12 nucleotides agree with TRBD2. The length of the CDR3 is 17 residues. The J segment lost 2 bases and the V segment lost 0 bases, leaving 4 bases of the junction unmatched. CDR1 is KGHSH and CDR2 is LQKENI in the germline V gene. The CDR3 sequence: CASSPPELAGGQETQYF. In nucleotides, the CDR3 is TGTGCCAGCTCACCACCTGAACTAGCGGGAGGTCAAGAGACCCAGTACTTC.

This clonotype came up a few times. The chain joins TRBV6-1 to TRBJ2-7; either TRBD1 or TRBD2 may fit D (6 bases each). The V end lost 4 bases, the J end lost 7 bases, and 23 bases lay between the germline ends. Germline lookup yields CDR1 MNHNS and CDR2 SASEGT. This CDR3 is 16 amino acids long. CDR3 bases: TGTGCCAGCAGTGGGGTTGGGGGGCCGGAGGTCCTTGAGCAGTACTTC. It encodes CASSGVGGPEVLEQYF.

There are many counts of this clonotype. V usage is TRBV6-2 or TRBV6-3 and J usage is TRBJ1-1; D perhaps matches TRBD1 (6 bases). The CDR3 has 17 residues. V lost 5 bases and J lost 0, with 19 bases in between. Germline CDR1 reads MNHEY; CDR2 reads SVGEGT. The CDR3 DNA sequence: TGTGCCAGCAGTCCCCGGACAGCCTTGGGAATGAACACTGAAGCTTTCTTT. Translating it yields CASSPRTALGMNTEAFF.

There are a few counts of this clonotype. The V and J genes are TRBV9 and TRBJ1-1; 7 nucleotides agree with TRBD1. Per the germline V gene, CDR1 is SGDLS and CDR2 is YYNGEE. The CDR3 runs 16 residues. V shed 3 bases and J 0 bases; nucleotides not matched to a gene: 8. CDR3 region: CASSDDRAMVNTEAFF. In nucleotides, the CDR3 is TGTGCCAGCAGCGACGACAGGGCGATGGTGAACACTGAAGCTTTCTTT.

This clonotype was detected ten times or more. CDR3 in amino acids: CASSSRGLAGARIGELFF. CDR3 bases: TGTGCCAGCAGTTCGCGCGGACTAGCGGGAGCGAGGATCGGGGAGCTGTTTTTT. The chain recombines TRBV6-1 with TRBJ2-2, with TRBD2 identical over 13 bases. The CDR3 consists of 18 residues. Germline V gene data show CDR1 as MNHNS and CDR2 as SASEGT. V lost 5 bases to trimming and J lost 7 bases; unmatched junction nucleotides: 13.

At least ten counts were recorded for this clonotype. The chain recombines TRBV6-1 with TRBJ2-1; the D is unclear. Looked up from germline, CDR1 is MNHNS and CDR2 is SASEGT. The CDR3 spans 15 residues. V was trimmed by 5 bases and J by 0 bases, leaving 11 bases between them. The CDR3: CASSPDMSSYNEQFF. The DNA of the CDR3 is TGTGCCAGCAGTCCTGACATGAGCTCCTACAATGAGCAGTTCTTC.

This clonotype was recorded a few times. The chain has TRBV7-9 and TRBJ2-1; D ambiguous. The CDR3 has 15 amino acids. V was shortened by 5 bases and J by 7 bases, with 18 bases between the two germline ends. Germline values: CDR1 SEHNR, CDR2 FQNEAQ (reference sequence). The CDR3 DNA sequence: TGTGCCAGCAGCCGGACCCTCGTCTCCGGGAATGAGCAGTTCTTC. Protein: CASSRTLVSGNEQFF.

This clonotype was counted ten times or more. V gene TRBV10-3 combines with J gene TRBJ1-5, with 8 positions matching TRBD1. Trimming removed 5 bases from V and 2 bases from J; junction bases left unmatched: 2. This CDR3 comprises 14 residues. Germline values: CDR1 ENHRY, CDR2 SYGVKD. This CDR3 is CAISLDRGNQPQHF. The CDR3 region has the DNA TGTGCCATCAGTTTGGACAGGGGCAATCAGCCCCAGCATTTT.

In its sample, this clonotype was seen a few times. V and J are TRBV19 and TRBJ2-7, with 8 bases matching TRBD1. V trimming: 2 bases; J trimming: 7 bases; junction bases outside the gene matches: 7. The CDR3 totals 14 residues. CDR1 and CDR2 from the germline V gene are LNHDA and SQIVND (reference sequence). The CDR3: CASSIRTGWREQYF. The CDR3 bases are TGTGCCAGTAGTATAAGGACAGGGTGGCGAGAGCAGTACTTC.

The V call is TRBV27, the J call TRBJ2-7; 12 bases map to TRBD2. From germline, CDR1 is MNHEY and CDR2 SMNVEV (reference sequence). This CDR3 region has 17 residues. J lost 2 bases, V lost 4 bases, and 9 bases had no gene match. The CDR3 loop is CASSSPGLAGLAYEQYF. CDR3 DNA sequence: TGTGCCAGCAGTTCACCGGGACTAGCGGGTCTGGCCTACGAGCAGTACTTC.

This clonotype was seen many times. This chain links TRBV12-3 or TRBV12-4 with TRBJ1-5; D gene uncertain. V lost 7 bases and J 3 bases, leaving 16 bases between the germline ends. This CDR3 has 15 amino acids. CDR3: CASTSGGSLNQPQHF. CDR3 nucleotide sequence: TGTGCCAGCACCTCGGGAGGGTCTCTCAATCAGCCCCAGCATTTT.

This clonotype was observed many times. The genes are TRBV20-1 and TRBJ2-7, with D uncertain. Germline values: CDR1 DFQATT, CDR2 SNEGSKA (reference sequence). V dropped 4 bases and J dropped 1 base, with 14 bases sitting between them. The CDR3 sequence is 14 residues long. CDR3 loop: CSAKDMGRSYEQYF. In nucleotides, the CDR3 is TGCAGTGCTAAAGACATGGGTAGATCCTACGAGCAGTACTTC.

Points on this clonotype: Sequence at one end of the junction differs from germline and may be a read error. The chain recombines TRBV2 with TRBJ1-4; D may be TRBD1 (6 bases). The CDR3 runs to 12 residues. From germline, CDR1 is SNHLY and CDR2 FYNNEI. CDR3 bases: TGTGTCAGCGGGCAGGGGACGGGAAAACTGTTTTTT. This sequence encodes CVSGQGTGKLFF.